The clone carrying this TCR beta chain was picked up a small number of times. As yet, its antigen is unknown. 13 Jbeta primers and 60 Vbeta primers were used for the PCR. Repertoires were generated with immunoSEQ multiplex PCR, while TCRdb's copy carries only in-frame clones and drops some. The table has some 130,000 clones, about three quarters seen once; the top ten hold less than 5%. This record belongs to a study of cytomegalovirus exposure and HLA in healthy donors. Broader study findings: Presence/absence analyses rested on an assumption that sequencing depth was roughly uniform across donors.

The clonotype comes from a male donor in good health and CMV-seronegative. What was sequenced was PBMCs.

As DNA, the CDR3 is TGTGCCAGCAGCTTTCCGGAGGGACAGGGTAATGAAAAACTGTTTTTT. Amino acid sequence: CASSFPEGQGNEKLFF. The rearrangement links TRBV5-5 to TRBJ1-4; 9 bases align to TRBD1. Germline V gives CDR1 SGHKS, CDR2 YYEKEE (reference sequence). CDR3 size: 16 residues. V lost 2 bases and J lost 4; bases outside the gene matches: 6.